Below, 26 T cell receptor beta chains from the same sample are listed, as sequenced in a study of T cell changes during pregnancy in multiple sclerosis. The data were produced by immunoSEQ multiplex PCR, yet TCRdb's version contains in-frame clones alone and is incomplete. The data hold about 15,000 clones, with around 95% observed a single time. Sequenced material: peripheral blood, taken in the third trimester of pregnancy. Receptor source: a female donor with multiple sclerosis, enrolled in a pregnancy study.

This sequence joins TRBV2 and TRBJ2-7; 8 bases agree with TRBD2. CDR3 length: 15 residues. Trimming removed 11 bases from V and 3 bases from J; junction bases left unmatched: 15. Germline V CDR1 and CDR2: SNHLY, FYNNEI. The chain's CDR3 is CAGRGGTVSHYEQYF. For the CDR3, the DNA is TGTGCCGGCCGGGGGGGTACAGTTTCCCACTACGAGCAGTACTTC.

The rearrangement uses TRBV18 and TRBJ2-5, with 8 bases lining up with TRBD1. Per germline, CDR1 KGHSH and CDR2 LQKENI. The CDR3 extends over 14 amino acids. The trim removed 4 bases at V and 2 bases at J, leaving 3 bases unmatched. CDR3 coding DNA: TGTGCCAGCTCACGCGACAGGGGTCAAGAGACCCAGTACTTC. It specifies CASSRDRGQETQYF.

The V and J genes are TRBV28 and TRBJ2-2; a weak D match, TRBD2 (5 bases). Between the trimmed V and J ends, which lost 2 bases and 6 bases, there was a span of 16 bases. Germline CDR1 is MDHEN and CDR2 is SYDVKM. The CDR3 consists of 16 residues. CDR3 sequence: CASSLIVTIAPGELFF. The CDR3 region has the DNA TGTGCCAGCAGTTTAATAGTGACTATAGCTCCCGGGGAGCTGTTTTTT.

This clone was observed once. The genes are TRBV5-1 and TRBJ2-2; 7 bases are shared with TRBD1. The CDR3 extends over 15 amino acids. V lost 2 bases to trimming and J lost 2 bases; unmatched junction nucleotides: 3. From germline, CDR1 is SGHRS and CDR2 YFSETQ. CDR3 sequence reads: CASSFRQGNTGELFF. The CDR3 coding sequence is TGCGCCAGCAGCTTCCGACAGGGAAACACCGGGGAGCTGTTTTTT.

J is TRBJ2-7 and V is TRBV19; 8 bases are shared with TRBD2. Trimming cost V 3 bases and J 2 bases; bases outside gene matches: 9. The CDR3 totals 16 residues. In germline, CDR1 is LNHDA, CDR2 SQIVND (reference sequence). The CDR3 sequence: CASSMDGPGLAYEQYF. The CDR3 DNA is TGTGCCAGTAGTATGGACGGACCGGGACTAGCCTACGAGCAGTACTTC. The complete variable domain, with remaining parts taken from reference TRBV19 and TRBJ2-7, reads DGGITQSPKYLFRKEGQNVTLSCEQNLNHDAMYWYRQDPGQGLRLIYYSQIVNDFQKGDIAEGYSVSREKKESFPLTVTSAQKNPTAFYLCASSMDGPGLAYEQYFGPGTRLTVT.

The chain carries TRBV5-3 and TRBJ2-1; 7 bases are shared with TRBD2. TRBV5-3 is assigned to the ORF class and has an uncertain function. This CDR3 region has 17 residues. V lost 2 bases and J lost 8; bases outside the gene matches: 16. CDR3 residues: CARSFVKYDGGVDEQFF. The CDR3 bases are TGTGCCAGAAGCTTTGTTAAGTATGATGGGGGGGTCGATGAGCAGTTCTTC.

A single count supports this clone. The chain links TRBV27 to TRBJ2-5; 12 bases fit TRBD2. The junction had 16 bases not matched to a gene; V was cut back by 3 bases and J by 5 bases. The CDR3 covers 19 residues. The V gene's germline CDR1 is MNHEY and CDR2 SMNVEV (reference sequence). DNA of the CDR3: TGTGCCAGCAGTTTCCAAAGACTAGCGGGGGAATATGATTTGGAGACCCAGTACTTC. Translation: CASSFQRLAGEYDLETQYF.

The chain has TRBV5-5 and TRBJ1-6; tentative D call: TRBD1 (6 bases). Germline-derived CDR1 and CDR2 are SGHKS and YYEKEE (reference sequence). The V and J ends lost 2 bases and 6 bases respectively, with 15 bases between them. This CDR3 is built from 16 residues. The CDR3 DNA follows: TGTGCCAGCAGCTTCACCGGGACAAACTTTAATTCACCCCTCCACTTT. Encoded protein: CASSFTGTNFNSPLHF.

CDR3 sequence (DNA): TGCGCCAGCAGCCAAGAGGTTGCCACAGGGGGCCGAGAAAAACTGTTTTTT. Translation: CASSQEVATGGREKLFF. The chain has TRBV4-1 and TRBJ1-4; 9 bases are a match to TRBD1. Germline V CDR1 and CDR2: MGHRA, YSYEKL. The CDR3 has 17 residues. Losses at the gene ends were 0 bases for V and 8 bases for J; bases not matched to a gene: 10.

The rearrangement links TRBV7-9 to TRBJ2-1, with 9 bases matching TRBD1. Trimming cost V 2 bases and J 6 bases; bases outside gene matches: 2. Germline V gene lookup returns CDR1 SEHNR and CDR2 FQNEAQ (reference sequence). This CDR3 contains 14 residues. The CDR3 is CASSLTTGGNEQFF. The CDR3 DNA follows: TGTGCCAGCAGCTTAACGACAGGGGGCAATGAGCAGTTCTTC.

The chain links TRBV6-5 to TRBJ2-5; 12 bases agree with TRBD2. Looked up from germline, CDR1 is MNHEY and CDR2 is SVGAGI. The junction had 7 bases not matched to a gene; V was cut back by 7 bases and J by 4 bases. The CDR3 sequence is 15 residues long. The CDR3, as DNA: TGTGCCAGCACCTGGCTAGCGGGAGGGAGAGAGACCCAGTACTTC. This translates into CASTWLAGGRETQYF.

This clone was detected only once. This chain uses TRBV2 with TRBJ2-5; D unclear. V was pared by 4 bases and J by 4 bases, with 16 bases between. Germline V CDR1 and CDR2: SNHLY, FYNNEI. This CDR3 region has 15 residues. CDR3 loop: CASSGTLPRRETQYF. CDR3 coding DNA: TGTGCCAGCAGTGGAACGTTACCTAGGAGAGAGACCCAGTACTTC. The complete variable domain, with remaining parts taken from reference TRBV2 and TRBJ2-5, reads EPEVTQTPSHQVTQMGQEVILRCVPISNHLYFYWYRQILGQKVEFLVSFYNNEISEKSEIFDDQFSVERPDGSNFTLKIRSTKLEDSAMYFCASSGTLPRRETQYFGPGTRLLVL.

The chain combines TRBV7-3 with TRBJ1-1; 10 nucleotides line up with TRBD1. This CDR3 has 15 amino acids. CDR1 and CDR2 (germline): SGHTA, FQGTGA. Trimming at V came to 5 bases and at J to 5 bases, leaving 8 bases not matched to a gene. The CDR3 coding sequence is TGTGCCAGCAGCGAAGGGGGACAGGGGAGGACTGAAGCTTTCTTT. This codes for CASSEGGQGRTEAFF.

The CDR3 sequence is CASRYGTQPNTEAFF. The DNA of the CDR3 is TGTGCCAGCAGGTACGGGACACAACCGAACACTGAAGCTTTCTTT. The chain recombines TRBV28 with TRBJ1-1; D possibly corresponds to TRBD1 (6 bases). CDR1 is MDHEN and CDR2 is SYDVKM in the germline V gene. The CDR3 has 15 residues. The V and J ends lost 6 bases and 1 base respectively, with 15 bases between them.

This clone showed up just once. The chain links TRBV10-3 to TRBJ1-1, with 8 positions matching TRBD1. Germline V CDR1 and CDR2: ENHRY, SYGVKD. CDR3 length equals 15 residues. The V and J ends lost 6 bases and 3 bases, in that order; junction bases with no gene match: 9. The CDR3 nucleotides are TGTGCCATCAGCGAATCGACAGGGGCCGACACTGAAGCTTTCTTT. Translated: CAISESTGADTEAFF.

The CDR3 spells CASTLPGRDVEQFF. CDR3 coding DNA: TGTGCCAGCACCTTACCCGGGAGAGACGTTGAGCAGTTCTTC. The chain couples TRBV5-4 to TRBJ2-1; D perhaps matches TRBD2 (6 bases). Germline-derived CDR1 and CDR2 are SGHNT and YYREEE (reference sequence). V lost 6 bases, J lost 9 bases, and 19 bases lay in between. CDR3 length: 14 residues.

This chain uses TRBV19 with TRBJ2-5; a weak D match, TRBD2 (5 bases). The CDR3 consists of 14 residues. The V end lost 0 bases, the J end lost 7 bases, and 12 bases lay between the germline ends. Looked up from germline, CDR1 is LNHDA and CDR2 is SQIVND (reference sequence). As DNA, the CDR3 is TGTGCCAGTAGTATAGAGGACTCTCGGGGGACCCAGTACTTC. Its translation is CASSIEDSRGTQYF. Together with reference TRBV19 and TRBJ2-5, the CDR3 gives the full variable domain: DGGITQSPKYLFRKEGQNVTLSCEQNLNHDAMYWYRQDPGQGLRLIYYSQIVNDFQKGDIAEGYSVSREKKESFPLTVTSAQKNPTAFYLCASSIEDSRGTQYFGPGTRLLVL.

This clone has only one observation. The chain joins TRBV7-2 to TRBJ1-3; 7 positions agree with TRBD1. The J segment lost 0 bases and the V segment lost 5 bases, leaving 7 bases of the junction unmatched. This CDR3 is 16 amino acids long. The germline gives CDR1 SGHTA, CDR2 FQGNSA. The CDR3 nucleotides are TGTGCCAGCAGCATCGACAGGGCAAGCTCTGGAAACACCATATATTTT. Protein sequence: CASSIDRASSGNTIYF.

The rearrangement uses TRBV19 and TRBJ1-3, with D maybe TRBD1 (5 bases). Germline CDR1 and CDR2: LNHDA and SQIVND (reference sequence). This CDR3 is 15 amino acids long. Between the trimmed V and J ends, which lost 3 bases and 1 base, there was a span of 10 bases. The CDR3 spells CASSIQGGSGNTIYF. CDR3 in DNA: TGTGCCAGTAGTATTCAGGGAGGATCTGGAAACACCATATATTTT.

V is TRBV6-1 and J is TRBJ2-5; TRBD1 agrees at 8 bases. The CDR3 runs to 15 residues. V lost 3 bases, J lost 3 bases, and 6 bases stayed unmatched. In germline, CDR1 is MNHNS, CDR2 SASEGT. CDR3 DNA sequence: TGTGCCAGCAGTGAGGAGGACAGGGCCAAAGAGACCCAGTACTTC. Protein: CASSEEDRAKETQYF.

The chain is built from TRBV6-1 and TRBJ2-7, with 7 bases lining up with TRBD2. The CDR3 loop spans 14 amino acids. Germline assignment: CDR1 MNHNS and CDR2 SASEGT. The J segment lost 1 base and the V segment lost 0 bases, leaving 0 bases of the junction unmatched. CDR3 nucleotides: TGTGCCAGCAGTGAAGCGGGAGGGTCCTACGAGCAGTACTTC. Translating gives CASSEAGGSYEQYF.

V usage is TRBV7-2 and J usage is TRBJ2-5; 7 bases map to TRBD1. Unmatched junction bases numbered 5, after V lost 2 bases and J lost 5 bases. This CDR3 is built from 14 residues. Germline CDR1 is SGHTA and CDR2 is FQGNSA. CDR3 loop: CASSLPGGDETQYF. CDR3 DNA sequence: TGTGCCAGCAGCTTACCAGGGGGAGATGAGACCCAGTACTTC.

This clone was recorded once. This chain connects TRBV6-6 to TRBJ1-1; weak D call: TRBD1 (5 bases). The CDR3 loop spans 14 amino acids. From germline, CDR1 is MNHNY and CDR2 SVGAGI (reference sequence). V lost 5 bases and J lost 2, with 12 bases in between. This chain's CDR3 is CASSQQDKNTEAFF. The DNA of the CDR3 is TGTGCCAGCAGTCAGCAGGACAAAAACACTGAAGCTTTCTTT.

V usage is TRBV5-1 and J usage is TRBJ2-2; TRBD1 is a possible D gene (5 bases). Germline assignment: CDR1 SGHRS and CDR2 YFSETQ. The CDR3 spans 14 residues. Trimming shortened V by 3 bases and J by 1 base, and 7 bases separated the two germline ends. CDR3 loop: CASSSTGNTGELFF. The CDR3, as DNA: TGCGCCAGCAGCTCAACAGGGAACACCGGGGAGCTGTTTTTT.

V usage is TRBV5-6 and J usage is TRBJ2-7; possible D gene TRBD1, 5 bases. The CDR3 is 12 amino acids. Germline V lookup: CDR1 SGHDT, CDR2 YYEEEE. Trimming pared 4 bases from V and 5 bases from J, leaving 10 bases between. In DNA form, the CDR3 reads TGTGCCAGCAGCCCCCAGGGCGACGAGCAGTACTTC. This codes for CASSPQGDEQYF.

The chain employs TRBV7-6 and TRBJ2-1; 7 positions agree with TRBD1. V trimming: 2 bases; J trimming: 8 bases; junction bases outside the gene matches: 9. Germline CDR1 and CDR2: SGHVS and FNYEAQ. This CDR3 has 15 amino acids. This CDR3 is CASSLTGDALYEQFF. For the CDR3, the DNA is TGTGCCAGCAGCTTAACAGGGGATGCATTATATGAGCAGTTCTTC.